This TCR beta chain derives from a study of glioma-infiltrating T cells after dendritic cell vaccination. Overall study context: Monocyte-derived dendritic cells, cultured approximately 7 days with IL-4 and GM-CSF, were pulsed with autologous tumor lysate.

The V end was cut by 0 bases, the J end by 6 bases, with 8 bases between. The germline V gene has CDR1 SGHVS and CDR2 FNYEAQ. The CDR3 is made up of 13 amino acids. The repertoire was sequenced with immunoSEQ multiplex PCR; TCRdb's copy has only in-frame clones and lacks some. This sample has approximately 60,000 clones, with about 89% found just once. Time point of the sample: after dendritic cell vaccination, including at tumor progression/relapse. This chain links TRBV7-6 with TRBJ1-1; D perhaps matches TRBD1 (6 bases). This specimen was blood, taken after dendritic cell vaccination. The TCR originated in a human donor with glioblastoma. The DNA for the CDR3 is TGTGCCAGCAGCTTAGCGCAGGGGTCTGAAGCTTTCTTT. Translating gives CASSLAQGSEAFF.